Shown below are 32 T cell receptor beta chains from a single sample sequenced in a study of cytomegalovirus exposure and HLA in healthy donors. The primer mix had 60 Vbeta and 13 Jbeta primers. Clones were sequenced by immunoSEQ multiplex PCR, and TCRdb holds only the in-frame ones, with some missing. This sample's clone table lists 100,000 to 150,000 clones. Sequencing used PBMCs. The receptors stem from a man aged 18 to 30 in good health and CMV-seronegative.

The chain combines TRBV10-2 with TRBJ2-7, with D uncertain. This CDR3 spans 12 amino acids. Germline V gives CDR1 WSHSY, CDR2 SAAADI. V was pared by 8 bases and J by 9 bases, with 17 bases between. CDR3 in DNA: TGCGCCAGCCGATTGGCAGGCTGGGTGCAGTACTTC. It translates to CASRLAGWVQYF.

The chain has TRBV6-6 and TRBJ2-4; the match to TRBD1 covers 9 bases. This CDR3 is 15 amino acids long. In germline, CDR1 is MNHNY, CDR2 SVGAGI (reference sequence). Trimming at V came to 2 bases and at J to 7 bases, leaving 6 bases not matched to a gene. As DNA, the CDR3 is TGTGCCAGCAGTTACATGCGACAGGGGGAGAACATTCAGTACTTC. It encodes CASSYMRQGENIQYF.

V and J are TRBV30 and TRBJ1-2; TRBD1 might be the D (5 bases). This CDR3 contains 14 residues. Germline V gene sequence: CDR1 GTSNPN, CDR2 SVGIG (reference sequence). Trimming pared 1 base from V and 8 bases from J, leaving 17 bases between. The CDR3 region is CAWSDLRQGYGYTF. The CDR3 DNA reads TGTGCCTGGAGTGACCTCCGTCAGGGTTACGGCTACACCTTC.

The chain joins TRBV5-1 to TRBJ1-1; D may be TRBD1 (5 bases). The CDR3 has 15 residues. Trimming removed 1 base from V and 0 bases from J, with 10 bases in between. Germline CDR1 SGHRS, CDR2 YFSETQ. The CDR3: CASSLHRLMNTEAFF. Here the CDR3 DNA reads TGCGCCAGCAGCTTGCACAGGCTAATGAACACTGAAGCTTTCTTT.

The chain uses TRBV6-5 and TRBJ2-1; D is undetermined. V dropped 5 bases and J dropped 4 bases, with 12 bases sitting between them. Germline-derived CDR1 and CDR2 are MNHEY and SVGAGI. The CDR3 runs to 14 residues. CDR3 coding DNA: TGTGCCAGCAGTCGATCGACACCTTACAATGAGCAGTTCTTC. It specifies CASSRSTPYNEQFF.

V gene TRBV7-2 combines with J gene TRBJ1-1; the match to TRBD1 covers 12 bases. Germline-derived CDR1 and CDR2 are SGHTA and FQGNSA. The CDR3 totals 18 residues. Germline trimming cut 5 bases from V and 0 bases from J; bases unmatched to any gene: 10. The CDR3 DNA sequence: TGTGCCAGCAGCGGCTCCGGGACAGGGGGCTTTGTGAACACTGAAGCTTTCTTT. Protein product: CASSGSGTGGFVNTEAFF.

Concerning this clone: Different DNA sequences within this sample yield the same CDR3. The chain couples TRBV6-1 to TRBJ1-6; D gene uncertain. Germline V CDR1 and CDR2: MNHNS, SASEGT. V lost 6 bases to trimming and J lost 8 bases, with 14 bases between them. There are 14 residues in the CDR3. The CDR3 reads CASSPLLEDSPLHF. The CDR3 DNA reads TGTGCCAGCAGCCCATTACTAGAGGATTCACCCCTCCACTTT.

Comments on this clone: The limits of the CDR3 on the DNA are not certain, so only TCRdb's listed CDR3 is given. The rearrangement joins TRBV6-5 to TRBJ1-5. Germline V CDR1 and CDR2: MNHEY, SVGAGI. The CDR3 is made up of 11 amino acids, end residues included. This CDR3 reads CANYKCWPQHF.

This chain connects TRBV19 to TRBJ2-7, with D maybe TRBD1 (6 bases). The CDR3 runs to 13 residues. V lost 4 bases, J lost 7 bases, and 14 bases lay in between. The germline V gene has CDR1 LNHDA and CDR2 SQIVND (reference sequence). CDR3: CASSKLPGDEQYF. CDR3 nucleotide sequence: TGTGCCAGTAGTAAACTACCAGGGGATGAGCAGTACTTC.

The genes are TRBV6-5 and TRBJ2-7; 8 bases line up with TRBD1. V trimming: 0 bases; J trimming: 5 bases; junction bases outside the gene matches: 6. The CDR3 contains 15 residues. CDR1 and CDR2 from the germline V gene are MNHEY and SVGAGI. This CDR3 is CASSYSQGTGDEQYF. The CDR3 DNA is TGTGCCAGCAGTTACTCCCAGGGGACAGGCGACGAGCAGTACTTC.

J is TRBJ1-1 and V is TRBV5-4; 7 bases line up with TRBD1. The CDR3 is made up of 14 amino acids. V trimming: 3 bases; J trimming: 2 bases; junction bases outside the gene matches: 4. CDR1 is SGHNT and CDR2 is YYREEE in the germline V gene (reference sequence). The CDR3 region is CASSSRQGNTEAFF. The CDR3 DNA reads TGTGCCAGCAGCTCTAGACAGGGAAACACTGAAGCTTTCTTT.

This chain connects TRBV30 to TRBJ1-2; D is unclear. The germline CDR1 and CDR2 sequences are GTSNPN and SVGIG (reference sequence). This CDR3 is built from 11 residues. Trimming removed 4 bases at V and 6 bases at J, with 9 bases between. The CDR3 nucleotides read TGTGCCTGGATTGGAGGGAATGGCTACACCTTC. Its protein is CAWIGGNGYTF.

The chain has TRBV19 and TRBJ1-4; a weak D match, TRBD1 (6 bases). This CDR3 has 14 amino acids. In germline, CDR1 is LNHDA, CDR2 SQIVND (reference sequence). Trimming took off 6 bases at V and 7 bases at J, with 15 bases between the two ends. CDR3 loop: CASRRGGPLEKLFF. Here the CDR3 DNA reads TGTGCCAGTAGGAGGGGGGGTCCCCTTGAAAAACTGTTTTTT.

The genes are TRBV7-8 and TRBJ1-3, with D unresolved. CDR1 and CDR2 (germline): SGHVS, FQNEAQ. This CDR3 is 12 amino acids long. Trimming shortened V by 2 bases and J by 4 bases, and 3 bases separated the two germline ends. For the CDR3, the DNA is TGTGCCAGCAGCTTATTAGGAAACACCATATATTTT. This encodes CASSLLGNTIYF.

V is TRBV18 and J is TRBJ1-4; tentative D call: TRBD1 (6 bases). The V end lost 2 bases, the J end lost 8 bases, and 15 bases lay between the germline ends. The length of the CDR3 is 15 residues. CDR1 is KGHSH, CDR2 LQKENI, per germline. The CDR3 DNA reads TGTGCCAGCTCACCAAACAGGGAAGAGGCCGAAAAACTGTTTTTT. This codes for CASSPNREEAEKLFF.

This sequence joins TRBV7-2 and TRBJ1-2; tentative D call: TRBD1 (6 bases). Trimming stripped 2 bases from V and 6 bases from J, with 10 bases between. The CDR3 totals 13 residues. Germline CDR1 and CDR2: SGHTA and FQGNSA. CDR3 sequence reads: CASSLNEGDGYTF. CDR3 coding DNA: TGTGCCAGCAGCTTAAACGAGGGGGATGGCTACACCTTC.

This rearrangement joins TRBV29-1 to TRBJ1-4; the D is unclear. The CDR3 contains 14 residues. Trimming left V 5 bases short and J 1 base short, with 11 bases between. Germline V lookup: CDR1 SQVTM, CDR2 ANQGSEA. The CDR3 loop reads CSVRELGTNEKLFF. The CDR3 DNA reads as TGCAGCGTTCGTGAGCTAGGAACTAATGAAAAACTGTTTTTT.

The V and J genes are TRBV19 and TRBJ1-5; TRBD1 aligns across 9 bases. Germline loops: CDR1 LNHDA, CDR2 SQIVND (reference sequence). The CDR3 is 17 amino acids. The V gene end was trimmed by 6 bases and the J gene end by 2 bases; junction bases not matched to a gene: 11. The CDR3 DNA follows: TGTGCCAGTAGCCCAATACAGGGGGCAAGTGGCAATCAGCCCCAGCATTTT. Translated: CASSPIQGASGNQPQHF.

This chain joins TRBV7-9 and TRBJ2-7; TRBD2 aligns across 14 bases. This CDR3 has 15 residues. Losses at the gene ends were 6 bases for V and 5 bases for J; bases not matched to a gene: 6. Per germline, CDR1 SEHNR and CDR2 FQNEAQ (reference sequence). The CDR3 DNA sequence: TGTGCCAGCAGTTCGACTAGCGGGGGGGGACACGAGCAGTACTTC. As protein: CASSSTSGGGHEQYF.

The chain links TRBV11-2 to TRBJ2-7, with 7 bases lining up with TRBD1. The V gene's germline CDR1 is SGHAT and CDR2 FQNNGV. V trimming: 2 bases; J trimming: 0 bases; junction bases outside the gene matches: 4. The CDR3 consists of 15 residues. Here the CDR3 DNA reads TGTGCCAGCAGCTTACCCAGGGGGTACTCCTACGAGCAGTACTTC. Translated: CASSLPRGYSYEQYF.

This chain uses TRBV19 with TRBJ2-2, with 14 bases lining up with TRBD2. V lost 5 bases, J lost 1 base, and 0 bases stayed unmatched. The CDR3 has 16 residues. Germline V gives CDR1 LNHDA, CDR2 SQIVND (reference sequence). Here the CDR3 DNA reads TGTGCCAGTAGTGGACTAGCGGGGGGGAACACCGGGGAGCTGTTTTTT. Its protein is CASSGLAGGNTGELFF.

A note on this clone: The sample carries other DNA sequences with the same CDR3. This sequence joins TRBV28 and TRBJ2-7, with 11 bases fitting TRBD2. This CDR3 comprises 16 residues. The J segment lost 1 base and the V segment lost 2 bases, leaving 4 bases of the junction unmatched. Germline values: CDR1 MDHEN, CDR2 SYDVKM. Written as DNA, the CDR3 is TGTGCCAGCAGTTTACTTGGGACTAGCGGATCCTACGAGCAGTACTTC. As protein: CASSLLGTSGSYEQYF.

The chain is built from TRBV5-8 and TRBJ2-5; unclear D gene. V gave up 5 bases and J gave up 0 bases, with 14 bases separating them. The CDR3 totals 15 residues. The germline CDR1 and CDR2 sequences are SGHTS and YDEGEE. The CDR3 reads CASRLRQAYQETQYF. CDR3 DNA sequence: TGTGCCAGCAGACTCCGGCAGGCGTACCAAGAGACCCAGTACTTC.

The rearrangement joins TRBV5-1 to TRBJ2-3; D may be TRBD1 (6 bases). CDR1 and CDR2 (germline): SGHRS, YFSETQ. V lost 2 bases, J lost 0 bases, and 10 bases lay in between. The CDR3 loop spans 15 amino acids. CDR3 sequence: CASSFRTVSTDTQYF. CDR3 coding DNA: TGCGCCAGCAGCTTCCGGACAGTTAGCACAGATACGCAGTATTTT.

This rearrangement joins TRBV27 to TRBJ2-7, with 9 bases that match TRBD2. The CDR3 totals 13 residues. J gave up 3 bases and V 6 bases, and 3 bases lay outside the gene matches. Germline CDR1 MNHEY, CDR2 SMNVEV (reference sequence). The CDR3 nucleotides are TGTGCCAGCAGATATAGCGGGGGCTACGAGCAGTACTTC. Amino acid sequence: CASRYSGGYEQYF.

The V gene is TRBV7-6, the J gene TRBJ2-1; 8 positions match TRBD2. V shed 3 bases, J shed 5 bases, and the junction held 3 bases outside the gene matches. CDR3 size: 14 residues. Germline V lookup: CDR1 SGHVS, CDR2 FNYEAQ. CDR3 coding DNA: TGTGCCAGCAGCTTCCAGCGGGGGAACAATGAGCAGTTCTTC. This translates into CASSFQRGNNEQFF.

The genes are TRBV15 and TRBJ2-3, with TRBD1 matching over 8 bases. The V gene end was trimmed by 5 bases and the J gene end by 3 bases; junction bases not matched to a gene: 10. This CDR3 region has 16 residues. Germline-derived CDR1 and CDR2 are LNHNV and YYDKDF (reference sequence). DNA for the CDR3: TGTGCCACCAGCCCAAAGACAGGGGCTGGAACAGATACGCAGTATTTT. Translating gives CATSPKTGAGTDTQYF.

This rearrangement joins TRBV27 to TRBJ1-1; D gene unclear. The V and J ends lost 6 bases and 1 base respectively, with 15 bases between them. The CDR3 loop spans 15 amino acids. Looked up from germline, CDR1 is MNHEY and CDR2 is SMNVEV (reference sequence). The CDR3: CASSPIVHGNTEAFF. CDR3 bases: TGTGCCAGCAGCCCTATAGTGCACGGGAACACTGAAGCTTTCTTT.

This chain connects TRBV2 to TRBJ2-1, with 9 bases that match TRBD2. The germline V gene has CDR1 SNHLY and CDR2 FYNNEI. There are 15 residues in the CDR3. The ends lost 6 bases at V and 7 bases at J; junction bases unmatched: 10. This chain's CDR3 is CASRVAGVSVNEQFF. CDR3 DNA sequence: TGTGCCAGCAGGGTAGCGGGAGTTAGTGTAAATGAGCAGTTCTTC. The whole variable domain, filled in from reference TRBV2 and TRBJ2-1, reads EPEVTQTPSHQVTQMGQEVILRCVPISNHLYFYWYRQILGQKVEFLVSFYNNEISEKSEIFDDQFSVERPDGSNFTLKIRSTKLEDSAMYFCASRVAGVSVNEQFFGPGTRLTVL.

The genes are TRBV29-1 and TRBJ2-5; D is possibly TRBD2 (6 bases). The J call may not be correct, given that the DNA end is closer to TRBJ2-7. This CDR3 is 13 amino acids long. Per the germline V gene, CDR1 is SQVTM and CDR2 is ANQGSEA. The CDR3 loop is CSVELRESYEQYF. In DNA, the CDR3 is TGCAGCGTTGAGCTCCGGGAGAGTTACGAGCAGTACTTC.

The rearrangement uses TRBV29-1 and TRBJ2-5; 8 nucleotides match TRBD2. The CDR3 has 13 amino acids. Germline CDR1 SQVTM, CDR2 ANQGSEA. The V segment lost 4 bases and the J segment 4 bases; nucleotides outside the gene matches: 5. In DNA, the CDR3 is TGCAGCGTTGCGCGGGGGGAGGGAGAGACCCAGTACTTC. Its translation is CSVARGEGETQYF.

This chain joins TRBV19 and TRBJ2-7; weak D call: TRBD1 (6 bases). Germline lookup yields CDR1 LNHDA and CDR2 SQIVND (reference sequence). V lost 6 bases to trimming and J lost 5 bases, with 17 bases between them. The CDR3 spans 14 residues. CDR3 region: CASRENGRGDEQYF. The CDR3 nucleotides read TGTGCCAGTAGGGAAAACGGCAGGGGTGACGAGCAGTACTTC.